The next 8 T cell receptor beta chains were all read from a single sample in a study of blood T cell repertoires in COVID-19. TCRdb's table, derived via immunoSEQ multiplex PCR, lists solely in-frame clones and lacks some. In the table there are approximately 74,000 clones, roughly 88% of which are singletons. The sample was peripheral blood. The receptors stem from an elderly man with active or convalescent COVID-19.

The V and J genes are TRBV19 and TRBJ2-7; TRBD1 matches 9 bases. Looked up from germline, CDR1 is LNHDA and CDR2 is SQIVND (reference sequence). The V segment lost 3 bases and the J segment 6 bases; nucleotides outside the gene matches: 6. This CDR3 is 14 amino acids long. The chain's CDR3 is CASSIRGQGSEQYF. DNA of the CDR3: TGTGCCAGTAGTATCCGCGGACAGGGGAGCGAGCAGTACTTC.

There are a few counts of this clone. V usage is TRBV7-8 and J usage is TRBJ2-7, with 7 bases fitting TRBD2. Trimming removed 7 bases from V and 4 bases from J; junction bases left unmatched: 16. CDR1 and CDR2 from the germline V gene are SGHVS and FQNEAQ. The length of the CDR3 is 16 residues. DNA for the CDR3: TGTGCCAGCATCCTCACCGTGGCTAGCGGACCGTACGAGCAGTACTTC. Protein sequence: CASILTVASGPYEQYF.

The chain employs TRBV5-1 and TRBJ1-6; D is possibly TRBD1 (6 bases). Germline CDR1 reads SGHRS; CDR2 reads YFSETQ. The V gene lost 2 bases and the J gene lost 10 bases, with 16 bases spanning the gap. The CDR3 runs 15 residues. In DNA, the CDR3 is TGCGCCAGCAGCTTTGGGAGACAGGCCGTCTCACCCCTCCACTTT. It specifies CASSFGRQAVSPLHF.

The chain joins TRBV5-4 to TRBJ2-3, with D possibly being TRBD2 (5 bases). Trimming stripped 2 bases from V and 0 bases from J, with 16 bases between. Germline lookup yields CDR1 SGHNT and CDR2 YYREEE (reference sequence). The CDR3 loop spans 17 amino acids. CDR3 in amino acids: CASSLGLGGGSTDTQYF. CDR3 DNA sequence: TGTGCCAGCAGCTTAGGGCTGGGCGGCGGGAGCACAGATACGCAGTATTTT.

The chain has TRBV3-1 (or the pseudogene TRBV3-2) and TRBJ2-4; 13 nucleotides match TRBD2. This CDR3 contains 16 residues. V shed 4 bases and J 6 bases; nucleotides not matched to a gene: 6. Per germline, CDR1 LGHDT and CDR2 YNNKEL (reference sequence). This chain's CDR3 is CASSRGTSGTVNIQYF. CDR3 DNA sequence: TGTGCCAGCAGCCGCGGGACTAGCGGGACAGTAAACATTCAGTACTTC.

V is TRBV6-5 and J is TRBJ2-7; possibly TRBD1 for D (7 bases). Deletions cut 6 bases from V and 7 bases from J, with 16 bases between. This CDR3 has 13 residues. CDR1 is MNHEY and CDR2 is SVGAGI in the germline V gene. CDR3: CASRNRDSGEQYF. DNA of the CDR3: TGTGCCAGCAGGAACCGGGACAGCGGGGAGCAGTACTTC.

V gene TRBV5-1 combines with J gene TRBJ2-1; 10 bases match TRBD2. The CDR3 is made up of 16 amino acids. V was pared by 4 bases and J by 4 bases, with 8 bases of the junction left unmatched. Germline V gene lookup returns CDR1 SGHRS and CDR2 YFSETQ. CDR3 region: CASSRIAGGGYNEQFF. Here the CDR3 DNA reads TGCGCCAGCAGCCGAATAGCGGGAGGAGGTTACAATGAGCAGTTCTTC. Using reference TRBV5-1 and TRBJ2-1 for the parts outside the CDR3, the full variable domain is KAGVTQTPRYLIKTRGQQVTLSCSPISGHRSVSWYQQTPGQGLQFLFEYFSETQRNKGNFPGRFSGRQFSNSRSEMNVSTLELGDSALYLCASSRIAGGGYNEQFFGPGTRLTVL.

The rearrangement joins TRBV6-2 or TRBV6-3 to TRBJ1-5, with a tentative D call TRBD1 (6 bases). The CDR3 contains 15 residues. Trimming removed 4 bases from V and 4 bases from J, with 14 bases in between. The germline V gene has CDR1 MNHEY and CDR2 SVGEGT. The CDR3 DNA is TGTGCCAGCAGTTCCCAGGGAGGGGGTAATCAGCCCCAGCATTTT. Translation gives CASSSQGGGNQPQHF.